A selection of T cell receptor beta chains follows, all from one sample in a study of T cells in Graves' hyperthyroidism and ophthalmopathy. TCRdb reanalysed the multiplex PCR reads using MiXCR and keeps one entry per CDR3 protein. The sample lists approximately 360,000 distinct CDR3 sequences; about a sixth were seen once. The sequencing input was blood. These receptors were collected from a woman aged 18-29 years with Graves' hyperthyroidism that later progressed to Graves' ophthalmopathy. Each CDR3 is given with its conserved first and last residue. A D gene is named only where the DNA matches it firmly. Size values are once, few and many counts, or a class for expanded clones, and some rows have none.

size	V	J	D	DNA	CDR3
-	TRBV6-1	TRBJ1-5	-	TGTGCCAGCAGTGCTTCGGATAATCAGCCCCAGCATTTT	CASSASDNQPQHF
many	TRBV20-1	TRBJ2-7	-	TGCAGTGCTAGAGAGTCACCCTTTCCCTACGAGCAGTACTTC	CSARESPFPYEQYF
few	TRBV28	TRBJ2-3	TRBD1	TGTGCCAGCAGTTCGACAGGGGCCAATACAGATACGCAGTATTTT	CASSSTGANTDTQYF
many	TRBV6-2/TRBV6-3	TRBJ2-1	TRBD1	TGTGCCAGCAGTTACTCGAACAGGGGCAATGAGCAGTTCTTC	CASSYSNRGNEQFF
-	TRBV15	TRBJ2-3	-	TGTGCCACCAGCAGCGGGGGTAAGACGGGAGAAATGTATTTCGCGCAGTATTTT	CATSSGGKTGEMYFAQYF
-	TRBV11-3	TRBJ2-3	-	TGTGCCAGCAGCTTGGGGGATATGCAGTATTTT	CASSLGDMQYF
many	TRBV3-1	TRBJ2-5	-	TGTGCCAGCAGCCTCGCCGGGAGCCAAGAGACCCAGTACTTC	CASSLAGSQETQYF
many	TRBV2	TRBJ2-3	-	TGTGCTTGCAGGGAGGGGACAGGATTCACAGATACGCAGTATTTT	CACREGTGFTDTQYF
many	TRBV9	TRBJ2-3	TRBD2	TGTGCCAGCAGCCCCCGGACTAGCGGGACCACAGATACGCAGTATTTT	CASSPRTSGTTDTQYF
many	TRBV29-1	TRBJ2-3	-	TGCAGCGTTGATGGGGGGCTGAGGCGGACAGATACGCAGTATTTT	CSVDGGLRRTDTQYF
-	TRBV20-1	TRBJ2-1	TRBD1	TGCAGTGCCAGTGGACCGGGACAGCTCTACAATGAGCAGTTCTTC	CSASGPGQLYNEQFF
-	TRBV12-3/TRBV12-4	TRBJ2-7	-	TGTGCCAGCAGGACCCAGGGTTGGGACGAGCAGTACTTC	CASRTQGWDEQYF
many	TRBV28	TRBJ2-7	-	TGTGCCAGCAGCTGGAGAGGACGGGGCTACGAGCAGTACTTC	CASSWRGRGYEQYF
many	TRBV5-6	TRBJ2-1	TRBD2	TGTGCCAGCAGCTTCGTCCCGGGAGGCTATAACAATGAGCAGTTCTTC	CASSFVPGGYNNEQFF
-	TRBV18	TRBJ2-1	TRBD2	TGTGCCAGCTCACCCGCCGGGATCAGACTAGCGGGAGGTAGAGATGAGCAGTTCTTC	CASSPAGIRLAGGRDEQFF
few	TRBV7-2	TRBJ2-1	TRBD2	TGTGCCAGCAGCGTGACTAGCCGGGGTGAGCAGTTCTTC	CASSVTSRGEQFF
many	TRBV12-3/TRBV12-4	TRBJ1-2	TRBD1	TGTGCCAGCAGGGGACAGGGGGCGCGAGGCTACACCTTC	CASRGQGARGYTF
-	TRBV24-1	TRBJ2-7	TRBD1	TGTGCCACTTCAAGACAGGGGGACGACGAGCAGTACTTC	CATSRQGDDEQYF
many	TRBV7-8	TRBJ2-7	-	TGTGCCAGCAGCTTACCTTCTAACCCTACTAGTTGGGGCTCCTACGAGCAGTACTTC	CASSLPSNPTSWGSYEQYF
many	TRBV7-9	TRBJ2-1	-	TGTGCCAGCAGCCCGGCGCTCTGGAATGAGCAGTTCTTC	CASSPALWNEQFF
-	TRBV20-1	TRBJ2-7	-	TGCAGTGCTAGAGATACGTCCCTGGGGGTGCGCGAGCAGTACTTC	CSARDTSLGVREQYF
many	TRBV3-1	TRBJ2-3	TRBD2	TGTGCCAGCAGCCAAGATGGGGCTAGCGGGAGTGGAGATACGCAGTATTTT	CASSQDGASGSGDTQYF
once	TRBV27	TRBJ1-1	-	TGTGCCAGCAGGCTACAGGCGAACACTGAAGCTTTCTTT	CASRLQANTEAFF
many	TRBV30	TRBJ2-1	-	TGTGCCTGGACCCGGGACACCGCCTACAATGAGCAGTTCTTC	CAWTRDTAYNEQFF
many	TRBV5-1	TRBJ2-7	-	TGCGCCAGCAGCCCTACTACGACCTACGAGCAGTACTTC	CASSPTTTYEQYF
-	TRBV6-1	TRBJ2-7	-	TGTGCCAGCAGTAACCGGATCTCCTACGAGCAGTACTTC	CASSNRISYEQYF
few	TRBV7-9	TRBJ2-7	-	TGTGCCAGCAGCTCGGAACTCGTGTCCTACGAGCAGTACTTC	CASSSELVSYEQYF
few	TRBV4-1	TRBJ2-7	-	TGCGCCAGCAGCCAAGGGTTTGCCTACGAGCAGTACTTC	CASSQGFAYEQYF
many	TRBV7-6	TRBJ2-7	-	TGTGCCAGCAGCTCCGGGACACCCTACGAGCAGTACTTC	CASSSGTPYEQYF
few	TRBV20-1	TRBJ2-2	-	TGCAGTGCTAGCCGGGGAGGCGGGGACACCGGGGAGCTGTTTTTT	CSASRGGGDTGELFF
many	TRBV20-1	TRBJ2-5	TRBD1	TGCAGTGGCTCTGACAGGGAACCCCAAAAGACCCAGTACTTC	CSGSDREPQKTQYF
-	TRBV7-9	TRBJ2-3	TRBD2	TGTGCCGGCAGCTTGGGGACTAGCGGGAGTATGTTGACGCAGTATTTT	CAGSLGTSGSMLTQYF
many	TRBV20-1	TRBJ1-4	-	TGCAGTGCTAGTCGGTCCATTAATGAAAAACTGTTTTTT	CSASRSINEKLFF
few	TRBV6-2/TRBV6-3	TRBJ2-7	-	TGTGCCAGCAGTTACGAAACGGAGGTAGGGCCCTACGAGCAGTACTTC	CASSYETEVGPYEQYF
-	TRBV30	TRBJ2-7	-	TGTGCCTGGAGTGTACATCGGACCTACGAGCAGTACTTC	CAWSVHRTYEQYF
many	TRBV3-1	TRBJ2-7	-	TGTGCCAGCAGCCCCGTTTTAGGTGTGGTGCAGTACTTC	CASSPVLGVVQYF
-	TRBV3-1	TRBJ2-1	TRBD1	TGTGCCAGCAGCGACAGGGCAGCCTACAATGAGCAGTTCTTC	CASSDRAAYNEQFF
many	TRBV12-5	TRBJ2-7	-	TGTGCTAGTGCCATCGCCGGCAACGAGCAGTACTTC	CASAIAGNEQYF
few	TRBV19	TRBJ2-1	TRBD1	TGTGCCAGTTCCCAGGGGGCCAAATTACTAAATGAGCAGTTCTTC	CASSQGAKLLNEQFF
many	TRBV18	TRBJ2-1	-	TGTGCCAGCTCACCATCCGGGAATGAGCAGTTCTTC	CASSPSGNEQFF
many	TRBV6-5	TRBJ2-7	TRBD1	TGTGCCAGCAGTTACTCGCAGGGGGCTTACGAGCAGTACTTC	CASSYSQGAYEQYF
-	TRBV9	TRBJ2-3	-	TGTGCCAGCAGTGGCACGGGGCGGCCAGATACGCAGTATTTT	CASSGTGRPDTQYF
many	TRBV28	TRBJ1-1	-	TGTGCCAGTGCCCGGGGCAGCCCATCGAACACTGAAGCTTTCTTT	CASARGSPSNTEAFF
many	TRBV6-1	TRBJ2-7	TRBD1	TGTGCCAGCAGTCCGGGACAGGGGGCCGAGCAGTACTTC	CASSPGQGAEQYF
-	TRBV3-1	TRBJ2-4	TRBD1	TGTGCCAGCAGCCAAGGGACAGGGGTGTCCAAAAACATTCAGTACTTC	CASSQGTGVSKNIQYF